The clone carrying this T cell receptor (beta chain) was seen just once. Antigen specificity is unknown. Because the CDR3 is missing its conserved closing phenylalanine or tryptophan, this is likely a read error. Trimming removed 11 bases from V and 1 base from J, with 16 bases in between. The CDR3 sequence is 14 residues long. Per germline, CDR1 SGHNT and CDR2 YENEEA. This sample was included in a study of tumor-infiltrating lymphocytes in primary liver carcinoma. The study's findings and limits: Appearing in all five tumor regions was true of only about 7.5-24% of top clones.

Making TCR beta cDNA involved around 500 ng total RNA and a constant-region primer. Each TCR beta library was derived from three nested multiplex PCR rounds that employed slightly modified ARM-PCR. TRBV1-TRBV30 forward primers and a C-beta reverse primer were used in the first two PCR rounds, which each ran for about 11 cycles. MiXCR, run by TCRdb on the multiplex PCR reads, gives a single entry per CDR3 protein. Of 95,000 to 150,000 distinct CDR3 sequences in the sample, around two thirds were seen once. The tissue used was unsorted bulk material of about 17-33 mg. RNA and DNA were co-extracted from it with the AllPrep DNA/RNA mini kit. Surgical resection was used to treat these primary liver carcinoma patients. Five distinct regions per tumor were sampled. The proportion of viable tumor cells exceeded 85% in every tumor sample.

The source is a woman in her sixties or seventies with primary liver carcinoma and hepatitis B virus infection. Input material: liver tumor tissue from sampling region 1. Subset: tumor region T1, superior pole. The rearrangement joins TRBV11-3 to TRBJ2-3; a possible D gene is TRBD1 (6 bases). This CDR3 reads CACNHRTGTDTQYL. The CDR3 bases are TGTGCCTGCAACCATCGGACAGGCACAGATACGCAGTATCTT.